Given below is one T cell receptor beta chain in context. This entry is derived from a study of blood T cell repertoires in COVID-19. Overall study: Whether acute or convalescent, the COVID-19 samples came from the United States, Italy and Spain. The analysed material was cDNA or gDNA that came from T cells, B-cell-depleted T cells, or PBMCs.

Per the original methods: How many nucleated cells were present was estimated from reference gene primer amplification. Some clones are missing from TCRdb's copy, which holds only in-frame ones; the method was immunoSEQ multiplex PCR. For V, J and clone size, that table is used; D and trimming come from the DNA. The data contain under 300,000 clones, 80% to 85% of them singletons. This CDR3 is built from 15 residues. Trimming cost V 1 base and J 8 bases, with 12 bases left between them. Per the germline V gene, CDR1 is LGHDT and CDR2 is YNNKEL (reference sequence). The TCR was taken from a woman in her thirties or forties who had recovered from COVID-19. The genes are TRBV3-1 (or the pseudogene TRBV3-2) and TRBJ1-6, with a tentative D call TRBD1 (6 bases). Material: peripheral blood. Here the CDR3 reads CASSQGVQGYSPLHF. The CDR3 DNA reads TGTGCCAGCAGCCAAGGAGTACAGGGCTATTCACCCCTCCACTTT.